Listed here are 5 T cell receptor beta chains from one sample, sequenced in a study of blood T cell repertoires in COVID-19. Using immunoSEQ multiplex PCR, the repertoire was profiled, and TCRdb retains in-frame clones only, with some absent. Of roughly 160,000 clones listed, less than 85% are singletons. Sequenced sample: peripheral blood. Receptor source: a woman aged 55 to 70 with COVID-19, enrolled during active disease.

The V call is TRBV11-2, the J call TRBJ1-5; a weak D match, TRBD1 (6 bases). The CDR3 has 13 amino acids. Germline assignment: CDR1 SGHAT and CDR2 FQNNGV. Trimming pared 6 bases from V and 5 bases from J, leaving 11 bases between. CDR3 sequence (DNA): TGTGCCAGCAGTGGGACATGGGATCAGCCCCAGCATTTT. Translated: CASSGTWDQPQHF.

This chain joins TRBV18 and TRBJ1-2; 8 bases are shared with TRBD1. This CDR3 spans 15 amino acids. Looked up from germline, CDR1 is KGHSH and CDR2 is LQKENI. J lost 7 bases, V lost 3 bases, and 10 bases had no gene match. The CDR3 bases are TGTGCCAGCTCACCTCGGACAGGGCTAACCGGTGGCTACACCTTC. Translation gives CASSPRTGLTGGYTF.

This rearrangement joins TRBV24-1 to TRBJ2-5; D is perhaps TRBD1 (5 bases). CDR1 is KGHDR, CDR2 SFDVKD, per germline. Deletions cut 0 bases from V and 5 bases from J, with 15 bases between. The CDR3 is 16 residues long. DNA for the CDR3: TGTGCCACCAGTGATTTGGGGGCTACCATGGGGGAGACCCAGTACTTC. This gives the protein CATSDLGATMGETQYF.

The chain joins TRBV5-5 to TRBJ2-7, with 11 bases that match TRBD2. The J segment lost 4 bases and the V segment lost 4 bases, leaving 7 bases of the junction unmatched. CDR1 and CDR2 (germline): SGHKS, YYEKEE (reference sequence). The CDR3 has 15 amino acids. CDR3 DNA: TGTGCCAGCAGCCTCGGACTAGCGGGCCTGTACGAGCAGTACTTC. Its protein product is CASSLGLAGLYEQYF.

The chain joins TRBV5-4 to TRBJ1-2; 10 bases map to TRBD1. Trimming cost V 0 bases and J 4 bases; bases outside gene matches: 9. CDR3 length: 17 amino acids. CDR1 and CDR2 (germline): SGHNT, YYREEE (reference sequence). The CDR3 bases are TGTGCCAGCAGCTTGGGGAGACGGACAGGGGGAATCTATGGCTACACCTTC. This gives the protein CASSLGRRTGGIYGYTF.